The source of this TCR beta chain is a study of blood T cell repertoires in COVID-19. Study summary: Whether acute or convalescent, the COVID-19 samples came from the United States, Italy and Spain. Sources were T cells, B-cell-depleted T cells, or PBMCs; the material itself was cDNA or gDNA.

Only in-frame clones appear in the TCRdb table, and some are missing; sequencing was by immunoSEQ multiplex PCR. The table lists over 90,000 clones, about 90% of them singletons. Germline V gene sequence: CDR1 LNHDA, CDR2 SQIVND (reference sequence). The V segment lost 2 bases and the J segment 5 bases; nucleotides outside the gene matches: 11. CDR3 length: 17 amino acids. The sample was peripheral blood. This sequence originates from a human donor in a cohort sampled during active COVID-19. This chain joins TRBV19 and TRBJ2-5; 10 bases match TRBD2. CDR3 in DNA: TGTGCCAGTAGTATACCGGGGCTAGCGGGAGAAGGGGAGACCCAGTACTTC. Amino acids: CASSIPGLAGEGETQYF.